This T cell receptor beta chain was captured in a study of T-cell reconstitution after alpha-beta-depleted transplantation in children. Preparing the TCRbeta library involved the use of unique molecular identifiers. TCRdb passed the PCR reads through MiXCR, listing each CDR3 protein once. In the table there are about 980,000 distinct CDR3 sequences, roughly 29% of which are singletons. This clonotype was observed a handful of times. Antigen unknown. Study-wide results and limits: Counts and diversity of T cells one year after transplant came mostly from newly produced T cells.

Trimming took 2 bases from V and 8 from J, leaving 19 bases between them. The CDR3 length is 16 residues. Per germline, CDR1 SGHTA and CDR2 FQGNSA. Sequencing was performed on PBMCs, mostly from graft donor cells, taken 360 days after TCRalphabeta/CD19-depleted stem cell transplant. This sequence was found in a boy younger than two who had a stem cell transplant for SCID, so the T cells may come from the graft donor. This chain uses TRBV7-2 with TRBJ2-1; no clear D gene. The CDR3 is CASSLFGGLVGDEQFF. DNA of the CDR3: TGTGCCAGCAGCTTATTCGGTGGCTTGGTTGGGGATGAGCAGTTCTTC.